The 28 T cell receptor beta chains reported below all come from one sample, sequenced in a study of regulatory T cells in long-lasting Graves disease. The time point is: persistent/refractory GD, antithyroid drugs over 5 years with positive TRAb. RNA from PBMCs was the source of the TCR library. In building TCR beta libraries, iRepertoire HTBI primers were used together with Arm-PCR of CDR3 regions. TCRdb redid the calling of the multiplex PCR reads with MiXCR, one entry per CDR3 protein. The table records around 400,000 distinct CDR3 sequences, around a quarter of them present only once. The starting material was peripheral blood mononuclear cells (PBMCs), obtained when the disease was refractory, from a patient treated with antithyroid drugs. All receptors derive from a female donor with Graves disease.

This clonotype appeared many times. The V gene is TRBV9, the J gene TRBJ2-5, with D unclear. CDR3 size: 16 residues. Germline V gene lookup returns CDR1 SGDLS and CDR2 YYNGEE. The V end was cut by 0 bases, the J end by 3 bases, with 15 bases between. CDR3 DNA: TGTGCCAGCAGCGTAGCTTATGGCAGGATGGAAGAGACCCAGTACTTC. Protein product: CASSVAYGRMEETQYF.

This rearrangement joins TRBV20-1 to TRBJ2-7; no definite D call. Trimming stripped 1 base from V and 0 bases from J, with 16 bases between. The CDR3 is made up of 16 amino acids. CDR1 and CDR2 from the germline V gene are DFQATT and SNEGSKA (reference sequence). The chain's CDR3 is CSARATSRKSSYEQYF. CDR3 nucleotide sequence: TGCAGTGCTAGAGCAACCAGTCGCAAGAGCTCCTACGAGCAGTACTTC.

The chain couples TRBV30 to TRBJ1-5; D call uncertain. Germline V lookup: CDR1 GTSNPN, CDR2 SVGIG (reference sequence). This CDR3 region has 13 residues. V was shortened by 0 bases and J by 4 bases, with 7 bases between the two germline ends. CDR3 nucleotide sequence: TGTGCCTGGAGTGTGGAAGATAATCAGCCCCAGCATTTT. As protein: CAWSVEDNQPQHF.

The chain is built from TRBV5-1 and TRBJ2-7; 8 bases are shared with TRBD2. This CDR3 is built from 15 residues. Germline V gene lookup returns CDR1 SGHRS and CDR2 YFSETQ. V gave up 1 base and J gave up 2 bases; unmatched junction bases: 5. The chain's CDR3 is CASSLTGLVAYEQYF. As DNA, the CDR3 is TGCGCCAGCAGCTTGACGGGACTAGTCGCCTACGAGCAGTACTTC.

The chain combines TRBV7-9 with TRBJ2-6, with D perhaps TRBD2 (6 bases). The germline V gene encodes CDR1 SEHNR and CDR2 FQNEAQ (reference sequence). This CDR3 spans 15 amino acids. Trimming cost V 6 bases and J 2 bases, with 11 bases left between them. CDR3 in DNA: TGTGCCAGCAGAAGGGACTCCACTGGGGCCAACGTCCTGACTTTC. It yields the protein CASRRDSTGANVLTF.

This rearrangement joins TRBV19 to TRBJ1-2; no clear D gene. Trimming pared 1 base from V and 4 bases from J, leaving 7 bases between. CDR3 length: 13 amino acids. Germline-derived CDR1 and CDR2 are LNHDA and SQIVND (reference sequence). In DNA form, the CDR3 reads TGTGCCAGTAGTATAGTGGGTGGCTATGGCTACACCTTC. It yields the protein CASSIVGGYGYTF.

This clonotype was detected ten times or more. The chain uses TRBV12-3 or TRBV12-4 and TRBJ2-7; 9 bases line up with TRBD1. J was trimmed by 6 bases and V by 6 bases; bases with no gene match: 0. The CDR3 loop spans 11 amino acids. The CDR3 here is CASRTGGEQYF. The CDR3 nucleotides are TGTGCCAGCAGGACAGGGGGCGAGCAGTACTTC.

This chain links TRBV19 with TRBJ1-2; 7 bases align to TRBD1. The V segment lost 7 bases and the J segment 5 bases; nucleotides outside the gene matches: 7. CDR3 size: 13 residues. Germline V CDR1 and CDR2: LNHDA, SQIVND (reference sequence). In nucleotides, the CDR3 is TGTGCCAGTACTTCAGGGACAGAATATGGCTACACCTTC. It is translated as CASTSGTEYGYTF.

The chain links TRBV5-4 to TRBJ1-1; D unresolved. Germline assignment: CDR1 SGHNT and CDR2 YYREEE (reference sequence). V gave up 0 bases and J gave up 6 bases, with 9 bases separating them. There are 13 residues in the CDR3. CDR3 DNA sequence: TGTGCCAGCAGCTTGGCCTTGGGCTCTGAAGCTTTCTTT. It specifies CASSLALGSEAFF. The variable domain in full, completed from reference TRBV5-4 and TRBJ1-1, reads ETGVTQSPTHLIKTRGQQVTLRCSSQSGHNTVSWYQQALGQGPQFIFQYYREEENGRGNFPPRFSGLQFPNYSSELNVNALELDDSALYLCASSLALGSEAFFGQGTRLTVV.

J is TRBJ2-7 and V is TRBV3-1, with 13 bases that match TRBD2. After removal of 4 bases from V and 3 bases from J, the junction contained 12 bases not matched to a gene. The germline V gene encodes CDR1 LGHDT and CDR2 YNNKEL (reference sequence). This CDR3 has 18 residues. CDR3 sequence: CASSPQPIGTSGNYEQYF. The CDR3, as DNA: TGTGCCAGCAGCCCCCAACCAATTGGGACTAGCGGGAACTACGAGCAGTACTTC.

This clonotype was counted at least ten times. The rearrangement joins TRBV28 to TRBJ1-5; TRBD1 matches 7 bases. The CDR3 has 14 residues. With 5 bases clipped from V and 5 bases from J, the junction kept 6 bases outside the gene matches. Germline values: CDR1 MDHEN, CDR2 SYDVKM. CDR3 amino acids: CASSPGTAYQPQHF. The CDR3 region has the DNA TGTGCCAGCAGTCCGGGGACAGCGTATCAGCCCCAGCATTTT. Filled out from reference TRBV28 and TRBJ1-5, the complete variable domain reads DVKVTQSSRYLVKRTGEKVFLECVQDMDHENMFWYRQDPGLGLRLIYFSYDVKMKEKGDIPEGYSVSREKKERFSLILESASTNQTSMYLCASSPGTAYQPQHFGDGTRLSIL.

The chain couples TRBV7-9 to TRBJ1-1; 8 bases map to TRBD1. Germline CDR1 reads SEHNR; CDR2 reads FQNEAQ (reference sequence). The CDR3 runs to 18 residues. V was clipped by 1 base and J by 4 bases; unmatched bases: 14. The CDR3 is CASSLEIGWGTGGTEAFF. DNA for the CDR3: TGTGCCAGCAGCTTAGAGATAGGGTGGGGGACAGGTGGCACTGAAGCTTTCTTT.

With respect to this clonotype: This sequence may be a read error, since a much larger clone differs from it by one base. The genes are TRBV20-1 and TRBJ2-4, with D tentatively TRBD1 (6 bases). The end of the DNA aligns better with TRBJ2-1, so the J call may be wrong. CDR1 and CDR2 (germline): DFQATT, SNEGSKA (reference sequence). CDR3 length equals 14 residues. The CDR3 nucleotides are TGCAGTGCTGGCCTGAGACAGGAAGTGAACATTCAGTTCTTC. Its translation: CSAGLRQEVNIQFF.

The rearrangement links TRBV6-5 to TRBJ2-3; 7 positions agree with TRBD2. This CDR3 is 15 amino acids long. Trimming took 4 bases from V and 5 from J; bases not matched to a gene: 9. Per the germline V gene, CDR1 is MNHEY and CDR2 is SVGAGI. The CDR3 DNA follows: TGTGCCAGCAGTTCGGCTCGGCGGGAGTTAGATACGCAGTATTTT. It yields the protein CASSSARRELDTQYF.

This clonotype was observed a handful of times. The chain combines TRBV28 with TRBJ1-3; 8 nucleotides align to TRBD1. Germline CDR1 reads MDHEN; CDR2 reads SYDVKM. V lost 6 bases to trimming and J lost 4 bases; unmatched junction nucleotides: 5. The CDR3 consists of 14 residues. The CDR3 here is CASRDRGSGNTIYF. The CDR3 DNA is TGTGCCAGCAGAGACAGGGGTTCAGGAAACACCATATATTTT.

This clonotype was seen more than once but under ten times. The rearrangement uses TRBV6-2 or TRBV6-3 and TRBJ2-2, with D maybe TRBD2 (6 bases). Trimming took off 4 bases at V and 5 bases at J, with 17 bases between the two ends. Germline CDR1 MNHEY, CDR2 SVGEGT. The length of the CDR3 is 16 residues. In DNA, the CDR3 is TGTGCCAGCAGTTCACCTTTAGCGGTACAGACCGGGGAGCTGTTTTTT. Its protein is CASSSPLAVQTGELFF.

This clonotype was recorded a few times. A much larger clone lies one base from this, so it may be a read error. The chain couples TRBV28 to TRBJ2-7; a possible D gene is TRBD1 (5 bases). Between the trimmed V and J ends, which lost 4 bases and 7 bases, there was a span of 11 bases. Germline assignment: CDR1 MDHEN and CDR2 SYDVKM. The CDR3 sequence is 12 residues long. CDR3 in amino acids: CASSCRVGEQYF. CDR3 sequence (DNA): TGTGCCAGCAGTTGCAGGGTCGGAGAGCAGTACTTC.

There are many counts of this clonotype. The chain uses TRBV28 and TRBJ1-2; weak D call: TRBD1 (6 bases). V was trimmed by 6 bases and J by 8 bases, leaving 16 bases between them. The CDR3 spans 13 residues. Germline values: CDR1 MDHEN, CDR2 SYDVKM. The CDR3 coding sequence is TGTGCCAGCAGGGACAGACTGCAAAGGGGCTACACCTTC. Amino acids: CASRDRLQRGYTF.

This chain links TRBV5-8 with TRBJ1-2; 7 bases are a match to TRBD1. Germline V gene lookup returns CDR1 SGHTS and CDR2 YDEGEE. CDR3 length equals 14 residues. The trim removed 4 bases at V and 8 bases at J, leaving 11 bases unmatched. The CDR3 here is CASSPLNRGSGYTF. CDR3 sequence (DNA): TGTGCCAGCAGCCCCCTAAACAGGGGTAGCGGCTACACCTTC. Full variable domain (outside the CDR3, taken from reference TRBV5-8 and TRBJ1-2): EAGVTQSPTHLIKTRGQQATLRCSPISGHTSVYWYQQALGLGLQFLLWYDEGEERNRGNFPPRFSGRQFPNYSSELNVNALELEDSALYLCASSPLNRGSGYTFGSGTRLTVV.

The V and J genes are TRBV24-1 and TRBJ2-5; 15 nucleotides line up with TRBD2. Germline lookup yields CDR1 KGHDR and CDR2 SFDVKD. This CDR3 comprises 19 residues. The J segment lost 3 bases and the V segment lost 2 bases, leaving 9 bases of the junction unmatched. The CDR3 region is CATSDSIGTSGRSEETQYF. CDR3 coding DNA: TGTGCCACCAGTGATTCGATCGGGACTAGCGGGAGGTCCGAAGAGACCCAGTACTTC.

In its sample, this clonotype was seen many times. V is TRBV28 and J is TRBJ2-4, with D perhaps TRBD1 or TRBD2 (5 bases each). This CDR3 region has 17 residues. The germline CDR1 and CDR2 sequences are MDHEN and SYDVKM. Trimming removed 1 base from V and 1 base from J, with 14 bases in between. CDR3 amino acids: CASSLFSAGTAKNIQYF. The CDR3 DNA is TGTGCCAGCAGTTTATTCTCCGCAGGGACGGCCAAAAACATTCAGTACTTC.

CDR3 in DNA: TGTGCCACCAGTGATTCCCATTCGGGGGGCCTTAACTATGGCTACACCTTC. Amino acids: CATSDSHSGGLNYGYTF. V usage is TRBV24-1 and J usage is TRBJ1-2, with D tentatively TRBD1 (6 bases). V was pared by 2 bases and J by 1 base, with 16 bases between. The CDR3 is made up of 17 amino acids. Germline CDR1 and CDR2: KGHDR and SFDVKD.

This clonotype was counted at least ten times. V usage is TRBV28 and J usage is TRBJ2-7; 9 bases map to TRBD2. V shed 2 bases, J shed 4 bases, and the junction held 6 bases outside the gene matches. The CDR3 has 15 amino acids. CDR1 is MDHEN and CDR2 is SYDVKM in the germline V gene. This CDR3 reads CASSLHAGGPYEQYF. In DNA form, the CDR3 reads TGTGCCAGCAGTTTACACGCGGGAGGGCCTTACGAGCAGTACTTC.

This clonotype was recorded a few times. This chain uses TRBV6-2 or TRBV6-3 with TRBJ2-1, with TRBD2 matching 7 bases. The CDR3 totals 14 residues. V shed 2 bases, J shed 7 bases, and the junction held 5 bases outside the gene matches. Germline V gives CDR1 MNHEY, CDR2 SVGEGT. The CDR3 sequence: CASSYVSGPNEQFF. The CDR3 DNA reads as TGTGCCAGCAGTTACGTTAGCGGGCCAAATGAGCAGTTCTTC.

The V call is TRBV7-2, the J call TRBJ1-2; TRBD1 agrees at 7 bases. Germline CDR1 reads SGHTA; CDR2 reads FQGNSA. CDR3 size: 16 residues. V lost 5 bases, J lost 3 bases, and 12 bases stayed unmatched. DNA of the CDR3: TGTGCCAGCAGCCCCGGGGGGCAAAGGGGGCACTATGGCTACACCTTC. Its protein product is CASSPGGQRGHYGYTF.

The CDR3 region is CASSLTGLVLNTGELFF. The CDR3 DNA follows: TGTGCCAGCAGCTTAACGGGACTAGTCTTGAACACCGGGGAGCTGTTTTTT. The genes are TRBV7-3 and TRBJ2-2; 8 bases map to TRBD2. The CDR3 consists of 17 residues. The J segment lost 1 base and the V segment lost 0 bases, leaving 4 bases of the junction unmatched. CDR1 is SGHTA and CDR2 is FQGTGA in the germline V gene.

V gene TRBV20-1 combines with J gene TRBJ2-5; D possibly corresponds to TRBD2 (6 bases). The CDR3 extends over 18 amino acids. Germline V gene data show CDR1 as DFQATT and CDR2 as SNEGSKA (reference sequence). Trimming removed 6 bases from V and 4 bases from J, with 30 bases in between. The CDR3 reads CSANDFEAGSGVGETQYF. For the CDR3, the DNA is TGCAGTGCCAACGACTTTGAGGCGGGAAGTGGAGTAGGAGAGACCCAGTACTTC.

This clonotype showed up many times. The J gene is TRBJ1-1, the V gene TRBV2, with 11 bases that match TRBD1. Germline lookup yields CDR1 SNHLY and CDR2 FYNNEI. Trimming removed 4 bases from V and 0 bases from J; junction bases left unmatched: 1. CDR3 length: 15 amino acids. The CDR3 DNA follows: TGTGCCAGCAGTGGGGACAGGGGGATGAACACTGAAGCTTTCTTT. It specifies CASSGDRGMNTEAFF.